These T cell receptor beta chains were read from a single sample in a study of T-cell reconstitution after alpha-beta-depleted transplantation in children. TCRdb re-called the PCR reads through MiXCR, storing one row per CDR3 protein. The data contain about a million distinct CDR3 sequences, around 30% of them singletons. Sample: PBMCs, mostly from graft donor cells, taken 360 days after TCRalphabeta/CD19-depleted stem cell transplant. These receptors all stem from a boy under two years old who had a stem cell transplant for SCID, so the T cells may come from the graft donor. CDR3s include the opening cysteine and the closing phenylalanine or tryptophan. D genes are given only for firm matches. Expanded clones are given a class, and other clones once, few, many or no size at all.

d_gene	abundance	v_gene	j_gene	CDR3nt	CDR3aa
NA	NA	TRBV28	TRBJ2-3	TGTGCCAGCAGTGATCGGGGGCGGGATACGCAGTATTTT	CASSDRGRDTQYF
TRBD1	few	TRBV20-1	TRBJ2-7	TGCAGTGCTCGGACAGGGGGGAAGTACGAGCAGTACTTC	CSARTGGKYEQYF
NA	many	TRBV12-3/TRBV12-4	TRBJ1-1	TGTGCCAGCAGCTTAACCCGGAACACTGAAGCTTTCTTT	CASSLTRNTEAFF
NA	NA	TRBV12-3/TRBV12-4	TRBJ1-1	TGTGCCAGCGCCGTCCAGGGGGAAGCTTTCTTT	CASAVQGEAFF
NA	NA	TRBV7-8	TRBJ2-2	TGTGCCAGCAGCTCCCGGGACCGCCACACCGGGGAGCTGTTTTTT	CASSSRDRHTGELFF
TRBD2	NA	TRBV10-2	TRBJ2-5	TGCGCCAGCAGTGAGCGGGGGGGCCGGAGAAAGACCCAGTACTTC	CASSERGGRRKTQYF
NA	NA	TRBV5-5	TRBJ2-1	TGTGCCAGCAGCTCAATCTATGAGCAGTTCTTC	CASSSIYEQFF
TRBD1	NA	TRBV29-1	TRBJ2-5	TGCAGCGTCGTACAGGGGGAGACCCAGTACTTC	CSVVQGETQYF
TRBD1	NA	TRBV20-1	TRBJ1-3	TGCAGTGCTGGGACAGGTAGATCAGGAAACACCATATATTTT	CSAGTGRSGNTIYF
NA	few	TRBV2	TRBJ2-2	TGTGCCAGCAGTGGACTAGACCGCACCGGGGAGCTGTTTTTT	CASSGLDRTGELFF
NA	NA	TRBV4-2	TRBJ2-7	TGTGCCAGCAGCCAAGATTTCGCGCTCACGGGGGAGCAGTACTTC	CASSQDFALTGEQYF
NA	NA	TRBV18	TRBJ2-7	TGTGCCAGCTCACGAGTCGGAACCTACGAGCAGTACTTC	CASSRVGTYEQYF
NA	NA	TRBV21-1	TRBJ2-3	TGTGCCAGCAGCAAAGGCGCCAGGGAGGGCACAGATACGCAGTATTTT	CASSKGAREGTDTQYF
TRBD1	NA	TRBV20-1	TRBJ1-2	TGCAGTGCTACCGGGACAGGGGGCTGGGATGGCTACACCTTC	CSATGTGGWDGYTF
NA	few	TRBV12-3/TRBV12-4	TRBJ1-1	TGTGCCAGCAGTTTCCCCCAGGGAGCTAACACTGAAGCTTTCTTT	CASSFPQGANTEAFF
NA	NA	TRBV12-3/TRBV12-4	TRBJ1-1	TGTGCCAGCAGTTTAGGGATAAACACTGAAGCTTTCTTT	CASSLGINTEAFF
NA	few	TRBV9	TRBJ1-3	TGTGCCAGCAGTGCCGTCGGCAGCAGCTCTGGAAACACCATATATTTT	CASSAVGSSSGNTIYF
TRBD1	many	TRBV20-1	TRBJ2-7	TGCAGTGCTCGGACAGGGGGATCCTACGAGCAGTACTTC	CSARTGGSYEQYF
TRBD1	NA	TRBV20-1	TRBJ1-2	TGCAGTGCTAGAGAGGGGGTACGACAGGGGGCCTCCTTC	CSAREGVRQGASF
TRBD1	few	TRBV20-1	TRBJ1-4	TGCAGTGCTGGGGGACAGCGAGAAAAACTGTTTTTT	CSAGGQREKLFF
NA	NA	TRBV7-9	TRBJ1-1	TGTGCCAGCACCGCTCCGGTAGGTAAGGACACTGAAGCTTTCTTT	CASTAPVGKDTEAFF
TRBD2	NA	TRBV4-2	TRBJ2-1	TGTGCCAGCAGCCAAGATCTTGCTGGGACTACCTCCTACAATGAGCAGTTCTTC	CASSQDLAGTTSYNEQFF
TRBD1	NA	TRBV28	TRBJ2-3	TGTGCCAGCACCCCCGGGACAGGGTTTTCGGATACGCAGTATTTT	CASTPGTGFSDTQYF
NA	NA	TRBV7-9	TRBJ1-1	TGTGCCAGCAGCCCGGGACCCCGGTTGGGAACTGAAGCTTTCTTT	CASSPGPRLGTEAFF
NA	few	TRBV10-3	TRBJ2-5	TGTGCCATCAGTGAGTCGACTCGGACAGCCCAAGAGACCCAGTACTTC	CAISESTRTAQETQYF
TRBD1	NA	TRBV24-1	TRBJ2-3	TGTGCCACCGGAGGACAGGGAGAGTATTTT	CATGGQGEYF
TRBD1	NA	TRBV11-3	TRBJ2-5	TGTGCCAGCAGCCCGACGGACAGGACTTGCCAAGAGACCCAGTACTTC	CASSPTDRTCQETQYF
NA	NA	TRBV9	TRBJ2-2	TGTGCCAGCAGCGTAGGTGGGCCTAACGGGGAGCTGTTTTTT	CASSVGGPNGELFF
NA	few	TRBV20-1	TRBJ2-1	TGCAGTGGCCGGGACTCTTTAAATGGGCAGTTCTTC	CSGRDSLNGQFF
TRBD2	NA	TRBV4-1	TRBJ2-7	TGCGCCAGCAGCCAGGGGACTAGCGGGGGGTTGTCCTACGAGCAGTACTTC	CASSQGTSGGLSYEQYF
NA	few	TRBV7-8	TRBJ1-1	TGTGCCAGCAGCTTAGAAGTTCAGGGGCCCGGGGGCACTGAAGCTTTCTTT	CASSLEVQGPGGTEAFF
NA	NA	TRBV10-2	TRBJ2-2	TGCGCCAGCAGTCGATATCAGGGGGGGGAGCTGTTTTTT	CASSRYQGGELFF
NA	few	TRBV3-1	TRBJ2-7	TGTGCCAGCAGCCAAGACCAAACAGCAGCCTACGAGCAGTACTTC	CASSQDQTAAYEQYF
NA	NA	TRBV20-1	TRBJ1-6	TGCAGTGCTAGACCCCCTGACATCTTT	CSARPPDIF
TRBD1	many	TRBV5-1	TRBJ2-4	TGCGCCAGCAGCTTTATTCCGGGACAGGGGGCACCCAAAAACATTCAGTACTTC	CASSFIPGQGAPKNIQYF
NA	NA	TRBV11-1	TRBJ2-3	TGTGCCAGCAGCTTAAATACAGCCACAGATACGCAGTATTTT	CASSLNTATDTQYF
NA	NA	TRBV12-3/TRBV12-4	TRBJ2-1	TGTGCCAGCAGTTTATTCATGAGGGTAGCCTACAATGAGCAGTTCTTC	CASSLFMRVAYNEQFF
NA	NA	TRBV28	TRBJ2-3	TGTGCCAGCCTCAAGAGACCTTTCACAGATACGCAGTATTTT	CASLKRPFTDTQYF
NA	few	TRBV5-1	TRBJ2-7	TGCGCCAGCAGCTTGTCGAGGTACAGGGACGAGCAGTACTTC	CASSLSRYRDEQYF
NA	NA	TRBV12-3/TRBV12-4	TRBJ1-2	TGTGCCAGCCTTGTAAGGAGGAATTCTAACTATGGCTACACCTTC	CASLVRRNSNYGYTF
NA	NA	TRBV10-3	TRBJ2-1	TGTGCCATCAGTGAGAAGGGGGTGGCCTACAATGAGCAGTTCTTC	CAISEKGVAYNEQFF
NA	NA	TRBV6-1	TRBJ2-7	TGTGCCAGCAGTGAATTCGGGACGACGGCCTACGAGCAGTACTTC	CASSEFGTTAYEQYF
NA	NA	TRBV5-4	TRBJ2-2	TGTGCCAGCAGCTTGGAGCCTTTAGACGCCGGGGAGCTGTTTTTT	CASSLEPLDAGELFF
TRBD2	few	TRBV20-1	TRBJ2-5	TGCAGTGCTAAACGGGGGGTACCCCAAGAGACCCAGTACTTC	CSAKRGVPQETQYF
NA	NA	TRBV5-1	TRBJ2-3	TGCGCCAGCAGCCCGCCGCATAGTACAGATACGCAGTATTTT	CASSPPHSTDTQYF
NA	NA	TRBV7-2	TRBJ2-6	TGTGCCAGCAGCCCGCGACGGGGTTCCTCTGGGGCCAACGTCCTGACTTTC	CASSPRRGSSGANVLTF
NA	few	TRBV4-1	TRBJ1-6	TGCGCCAGCAGCCAAGGGCGGGACACCATTAATTCACCCCTCCACTTT	CASSQGRDTINSPLHF
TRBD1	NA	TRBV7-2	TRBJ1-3	TGTGCCAGCAACCCGGGACAGGGTCCCCTCTCTGGAAACACCATATATTTT	CASNPGQGPLSGNTIYF
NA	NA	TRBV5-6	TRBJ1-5	TGTGCCAGCAGCTTGGGTCAGGTACACAATCAGCCCCAGCATTTT	CASSLGQVHNQPQHF
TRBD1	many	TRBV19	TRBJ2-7	TGTGCCAGTAGTATCGGACAGGGGGCCACCTACGAGCAGTACTTC	CASSIGQGATYEQYF
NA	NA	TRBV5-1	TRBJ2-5	TGCGCCAGCAGCTTGGGGGTTCCCCAAGAGACCCAGTACTTC	CASSLGVPQETQYF
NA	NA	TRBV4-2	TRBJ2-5	TGTGCCAGCAGCCATATGGACAGTCCGGAGACCCAGTACTTC	CASSHMDSPETQYF
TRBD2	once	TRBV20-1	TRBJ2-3	TGCAGTGCTAGAGGGGCTAGCGGGGGGGCAAATACGCAGTATTTT	CSARGASGGANTQYF
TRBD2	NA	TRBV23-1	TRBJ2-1	TGCGCCAGCAGTCGAGAGGGACGGGGGGACCACAATGAGCAGTTCTTC	CASSREGRGDHNEQFF
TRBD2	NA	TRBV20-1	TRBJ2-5	TGCAGTGCTAGAGGACTAGCGGGGGTGGAGACCCAGTACTTC	CSARGLAGVETQYF